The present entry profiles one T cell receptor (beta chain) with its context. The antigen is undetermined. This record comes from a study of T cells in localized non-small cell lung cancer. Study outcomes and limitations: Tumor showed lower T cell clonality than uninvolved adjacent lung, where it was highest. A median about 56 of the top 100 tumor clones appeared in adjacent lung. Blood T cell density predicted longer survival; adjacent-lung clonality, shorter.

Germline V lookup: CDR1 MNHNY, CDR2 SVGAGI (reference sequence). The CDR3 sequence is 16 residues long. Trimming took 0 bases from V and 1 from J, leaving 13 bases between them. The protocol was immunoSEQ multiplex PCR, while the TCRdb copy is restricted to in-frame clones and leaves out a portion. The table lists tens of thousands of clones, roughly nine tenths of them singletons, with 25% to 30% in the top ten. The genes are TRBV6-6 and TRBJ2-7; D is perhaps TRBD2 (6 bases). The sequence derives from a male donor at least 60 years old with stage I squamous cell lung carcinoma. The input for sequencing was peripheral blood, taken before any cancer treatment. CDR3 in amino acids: CASSYSTLASSYEQYF. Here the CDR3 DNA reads TGTGCCAGCAGTTACTCAACTCTAGCGTCTTCCTACGAGCAGTACTTC.